Following are 2 T cell receptor beta chains from one sample sequenced in a study of blood T cell repertoires in COVID-19. The table came from immunoSEQ multiplex PCR; TCRdb's copy has only in-frame clones and leaves some out. Of 90,000 to 150,000 clones listed, about 83% are singletons. Sequencing was done on a sample of peripheral blood. The source is a woman aged 45-60 years with acute or convalescent COVID-19.

V and J are TRBV9 and TRBJ2-3; 9 bases line up with TRBD2. Germline CDR1 and CDR2: SGDLS and YYNGEE. V shed 2 bases and J 4 bases; nucleotides not matched to a gene: 8. The CDR3 has 16 amino acids. The CDR3 DNA is TGTGCCAGCAGCGTCGGGTTAGCGGGAGTTGCAGATACGCAGTATTTT. Its translation: CASSVGLAGVADTQYF.

J is TRBJ2-2 and V is TRBV13; 7 nucleotides agree with TRBD2. Germline V gene lookup returns CDR1 PRHDT and CDR2 FYEKMQ (reference sequence). With 2 bases clipped from V and 7 bases from J, the junction kept 13 bases outside the gene matches. The CDR3 runs to 17 residues. The CDR3 reads CASSLLRELIEDGELFF. In DNA form, the CDR3 reads TGTGCCAGCAGCTTACTGCGGGAGCTCATCGAGGACGGGGAGCTGTTTTTT.